Listed below are T cell receptor beta chains from one sample, sequenced in a study of blood T cell repertoires in COVID-19. Sequencing was performed with immunoSEQ multiplex PCR; in TCRdb, only in-frame clones are kept and a portion is missing. Seen here are 250,000 to 350,000 clones, 90% observed once, and the top ten hold around 4.5%. The specimen sequenced was PBMCs or T cells enriched from blood (not recorded which). The source is a woman under 30 with acute COVID-19. The CDR3 runs from the conserved cysteine through the conserved F or W. The order of the fields is D gene, V gene, clone size, J gene, CDR3 DNA, CDR3 protein. A D gene is named only where the DNA matches it firmly. Clone size is stated in some rows and not others, as once, few, many or a class when expanded.

d_gene: .
v_gene: TRBV6-5
abundance: .
j_gene: TRBJ1-3
CDR3nt: TGTGCCAGCAGTTACGCGGTGAACTCTGGAAACACCATATATTTT
CDR3aa: CASSYAVNSGNTIYF

d_gene: .
v_gene: TRBV9
abundance: .
j_gene: TRBJ1-3
CDR3nt: TGTGCCAGCACCCAAGCTCTCTCTGGAAACACCATATATTTT
CDR3aa: CASTQALSGNTIYF

d_gene: TRBD1
v_gene: TRBV12-3/TRBV12-4
abundance: .
j_gene: TRBJ1-1
CDR3nt: TGTGCCACCCAGGACAGGAGATTTGAAGCTTTCTTT
CDR3aa: CATQDRRFEAFF

d_gene: .
v_gene: TRBV3-1/TRBV3-2
abundance: .
j_gene: TRBJ1-2
CDR3nt: TGTGCCAGCAGCCCCACCGGACAGCGAACTTATGGCTACACCTTC
CDR3aa: CASSPTGQRTYGYTF

d_gene: .
v_gene: TRBV7-9
abundance: .
j_gene: TRBJ2-5
CDR3nt: TGTGCCAGCAGCTTAGTAGCGTTTCAAGAGACCCAGTACTTC
CDR3aa: CASSLVAFQETQYF

d_gene: .
v_gene: TRBV2
abundance: once
j_gene: TRBJ2-3
CDR3nt: TGTGCCAGCAGTGTGGATAGGGGAAGAGATACGCAGTATTTT
CDR3aa: CASSVDRGRDTQYF

d_gene: .
v_gene: TRBV7-9
abundance: .
j_gene: TRBJ1-2
CDR3nt: TGTGCCAGCAGCTTACGTGGCAGGGGACCCGATGGCTACACCTTC
CDR3aa: CASSLRGRGPDGYTF

d_gene: .
v_gene: TRBV19
abundance: .
j_gene: TRBJ1-2
CDR3nt: TGTGCCAGTAGCGGGACTCTCCGAGGGACCTATGGCTACACCTTC
CDR3aa: CASSGTLRGTYGYTF

d_gene: TRBD1
v_gene: TRBV5-4
abundance: .
j_gene: TRBJ2-3
CDR3nt: TGTGCCAGCACGCGACAGGGGGCCACAGATACGCAGTATTTT
CDR3aa: CASTRQGATDTQYF

d_gene: .
v_gene: TRBV6-5
abundance: .
j_gene: TRBJ2-1
CDR3nt: TGTGCCGTACGGACTTCCTCTCACAATGAGCAGTTCTTC
CDR3aa: CAVRTSSHNEQFF

d_gene: .
v_gene: TRBV9
abundance: .
j_gene: TRBJ2-1
CDR3nt: TGTGCCAGCAGCCCCGAGCAGACTAGCAATGAGCAGTTCTTC
CDR3aa: CASSPEQTSNEQFF

d_gene: .
v_gene: TRBV18
abundance: .
j_gene: TRBJ1-1
CDR3nt: TGTGCCAGCTCACCGGAGATTTTACAGGGGAACACTGAAGCTTTCTTT
CDR3aa: CASSPEILQGNTEAFF

d_gene: TRBD1
v_gene: TRBV5-1
abundance: .
j_gene: TRBJ1-6
CDR3nt: TGCGCCAGCAGCAGAGGGACAGGGGTAACGTTTAATTCACCCCTCCACTTT
CDR3aa: CASSRGTGVTFNSPLHF

d_gene: TRBD2
v_gene: TRBV2
abundance: .
j_gene: TRBJ2-3
CDR3nt: TGTGCCAGTTTGTGGGCTAGCGGGAGGAGAGATACGCAGTATTTT
CDR3aa: CASLWASGRRDTQYF

d_gene: .
v_gene: TRBV27
abundance: .
j_gene: TRBJ2-1
CDR3nt: TGTGCCAGCAGTTTATTGGACTCATACAATGAGCAGTTCTTC
CDR3aa: CASSLLDSYNEQFF

d_gene: TRBD2
v_gene: TRBV24-1
abundance: .
j_gene: TRBJ2-1
CDR3nt: TGTGCCACCAGTGATCGACTAGCGGGAGGGGTCAATGAGCAGTTCTTC
CDR3aa: CATSDRLAGGVNEQFF

d_gene: .
v_gene: TRBV19
abundance: .
j_gene: TRBJ1-1
CDR3nt: TGTGCCAGTAGTATAGGGGCTAACACTGAAGCTTTCTTT
CDR3aa: CASSIGANTEAFF

d_gene: .
v_gene: TRBV18
abundance: .
j_gene: TRBJ1-6
CDR3nt: TGTGCCAGCTCACCAGCAGGGACAAATTCACCCCTCCACTTT
CDR3aa: CASSPAGTNSPLHF

d_gene: .
v_gene: TRBV5-5
abundance: .
j_gene: TRBJ1-5
CDR3nt: TGTGCCAGCAGCTTGGATCAGGGAGGTCAGCCCCAGCATTTT
CDR3aa: CASSLDQGGQPQHF

d_gene: .
v_gene: TRBV6-1
abundance: .
j_gene: TRBJ1-2
CDR3nt: TGTGCCAGCAGTGAAGCGTCACAGAATAACTATGGCTACACCTTC
CDR3aa: CASSEASQNNYGYTF

d_gene: .
v_gene: TRBV15
abundance: .
j_gene: TRBJ1-5
CDR3nt: TGTGCCACCAGCAGAGATGGTTTAATGGGGCTCGATCAGCCCCAGCATTTT
CDR3aa: CATSRDGLMGLDQPQHF

d_gene: .
v_gene: TRBV2
abundance: .
j_gene: TRBJ1-1
CDR3nt: TGTGCCATCGTCTCGACAGGTGGGGCAAAGGGGACTGAAGCTTTCTTT
CDR3aa: CAIVSTGGAKGTEAFF

d_gene: .
v_gene: TRBV2
abundance: .
j_gene: TRBJ2-3
CDR3nt: TGTGCCAGCAGTGAGCAGGGGTTGACAGATACGCAGTATTTT
CDR3aa: CASSEQGLTDTQYF

d_gene: .
v_gene: TRBV6-1
abundance: .
j_gene: TRBJ2-7
CDR3nt: TGTGCCAGCAGTGAACGTGGGGGGAACGAGCAGTACTTC
CDR3aa: CASSERGGNEQYF

d_gene: .
v_gene: TRBV7-3
abundance: .
j_gene: TRBJ2-2
CDR3nt: TGTGCCAGCAGCTTTAGGCCAAGGGGTGAGACCGGGGAGCTGTTTTTT
CDR3aa: CASSFRPRGETGELFF

d_gene: .
v_gene: TRBV30
abundance: .
j_gene: TRBJ2-7
CDR3nt: TGTGCCTGGAGCGCAACAGGGCTCGAGCAGTACTTC
CDR3aa: CAWSATGLEQYF

d_gene: .
v_gene: TRBV6-5
abundance: .
j_gene: TRBJ1-2
CDR3nt: TGTGCCAGCAGTCGACAGAACTATGGCTACACCTTC
CDR3aa: CASSRQNYGYTF

d_gene: .
v_gene: TRBV28
abundance: .
j_gene: TRBJ1-2
CDR3nt: TGTGCCAGCAGTTTCGGGGGGGATTATGGCTACACCTTC
CDR3aa: CASSFGGDYGYTF

d_gene: .
v_gene: TRBV18
abundance: .
j_gene: TRBJ1-4
CDR3nt: TGTGCCAGCTCAGGTTTACAGGGAACTAATGAAAAACTGTTTTTT
CDR3aa: CASSGLQGTNEKLFF

d_gene: TRBD1
v_gene: TRBV28
abundance: .
j_gene: TRBJ2-7
CDR3nt: TGTGCCAGCAGGCCGACAGGGTTCGAGCAGTACTTC
CDR3aa: CASRPTGFEQYF

d_gene: TRBD1
v_gene: TRBV27
abundance: .
j_gene: TRBJ1-2
CDR3nt: TGTGCCAGCAGTACCGAAGGCGGGACAGGGGAAGATAATGGCTACACCTTC
CDR3aa: CASSTEGGTGEDNGYTF

d_gene: .
v_gene: TRBV6-5
abundance: .
j_gene: TRBJ2-3
CDR3nt: TGTGCCAGCAGTCGTAGCGACACAGATACGCAGTATTTT
CDR3aa: CASSRSDTDTQYF

d_gene: .
v_gene: TRBV11-2
abundance: .
j_gene: TRBJ2-3
CDR3nt: TGTGCCAGCAGCTTAGATGGCGTGGGAGAGTTCACAGATACGCAGTATTTT
CDR3aa: CASSLDGVGEFTDTQYF

d_gene: .
v_gene: TRBV5-5
abundance: .
j_gene: TRBJ1-1
CDR3nt: TGTGCCAGCAGCTCCCCGGAGGGAGGCAATGAAGCTTTCTTT
CDR3aa: CASSSPEGGNEAFF

d_gene: TRBD2
v_gene: TRBV11-3
abundance: .
j_gene: TRBJ2-1
CDR3nt: TGTGCCAGCAGCCAGCAGCGGGGGAGCTCCTACAATGAGCAGTTCTTC
CDR3aa: CASSQQRGSSYNEQFF

d_gene: .
v_gene: TRBV10-1
abundance: once
j_gene: TRBJ2-3
CDR3nt: TGCGCCAGCAGTGAGTCGGGGCGAAGGGGCACAGATACGCAGTATTTT
CDR3aa: CASSESGRRGTDTQYF

d_gene: .
v_gene: TRBV12-3/TRBV12-4
abundance: .
j_gene: TRBJ1-5
CDR3nt: TGTGCCAGCAGTCCGGATGGGGGGCAGCCCCAGCATTTT
CDR3aa: CASSPDGGQPQHF

d_gene: .
v_gene: TRBV25-1
abundance: few
j_gene: TRBJ1-6
CDR3nt: TGTGCCAGCAGAGCCCTAGGTGGTTCACCCCTCCACTTT
CDR3aa: CASRALGGSPLHF

d_gene: TRBD1
v_gene: TRBV6-4
abundance: .
j_gene: TRBJ2-7
CDR3nt: TGTGCCAGCAGTAGACAGGGTCCAGGCGAGCAGTACTTC
CDR3aa: CASSRQGPGEQYF

d_gene: .
v_gene: TRBV6-5
abundance: .
j_gene: TRBJ1-1
CDR3nt: TGTGCCAGCATTCCCGGGACACCGAACACTGAAGCTTTCTTT
CDR3aa: CASIPGTPNTEAFF

d_gene: .
v_gene: TRBV11-3
abundance: .
j_gene: TRBJ1-3
CDR3nt: TGTGCCAGCAGACAGGTCTCTGGAAACACCATATATTTT
CDR3aa: CASRQVSGNTIYF

d_gene: TRBD1
v_gene: TRBV28
abundance: .
j_gene: TRBJ1-6
CDR3nt: TGTGCCAGCAGTTCCCCCGACAGGGCCGGGGGCTCACCCCTCCACTTT
CDR3aa: CASSSPDRAGGSPLHF

d_gene: TRBD1
v_gene: TRBV28
abundance: .
j_gene: TRBJ1-5
CDR3nt: TGTGCCAGCGGAACCGGGACAGGGTCAATCCAGCCCCAGCATTTT
CDR3aa: CASGTGTGSIQPQHF